This is a list of T cell receptor beta chains from one sample in a study of T-cell reconstitution after alpha-beta-depleted transplantation in children. TCRdb processed the PCR reads anew with MiXCR; each CDR3 protein has one entry. Among 900,000 or so distinct CDR3 sequences, 15% to 20% were seen once, and the ten largest hold roughly 5%. The sample here was PBMCs, mostly from graft donor cells, taken 360 days after TCRalphabeta/CD19-depleted stem cell transplant. These receptor sequences come from a male patient between 10 and 17 years old who had a stem cell transplant for acute lymphoblastic leukemia, so the T cells may come from the graft donor. The CDR3 runs from the conserved cysteine through the conserved F or W. D genes are given only for firm matches. The size field is filled for only some rows; it gives once, few, many or a size class.

size	J	length	D	V	CDR3	DNA
few	TRBJ2-7	14	TRBD2	TRBV4-2	CASSQASGSHEQYF	TGTGCCAGCAGCCAAGCTAGCGGGAGCCACGAGCAGTACTTC
few	TRBJ2-4	16	TRBD2	TRBV5-1	CASSETLAGAKNIQYF	TGCGCCAGCAGCGAGACCCTAGCGGGAGCCAAAAACATTCAGTACTTC
few	TRBJ1-3	15	NA	TRBV18	CASSPPRQSGNTIYF	TGTGCCAGCTCACCGCCCAGACAGTCTGGAAACACCATATATTTT
NA	TRBJ2-4	12	NA	TRBV5-6	CASSGARNIQYF	TGTGCCAGCAGCGGGGCGAGAAACATTCAGTACTTC
few	TRBJ2-5	15	NA	TRBV5-1	CATLVAHRNQETQYF	TGCGCCACCTTAGTCGCGCACAGAAACCAAGAGACCCAGTACTTC
NA	TRBJ1-6	13	NA	TRBV7-9	CASSSVQGSPLHF	TGTGCCAGCAGCTCGGTACAGGGTTCACCCCTCCACTTT
NA	TRBJ2-1	16	NA	TRBV12-3/TRBV12-4	CASSLKGHIMNNEQFF	TGTGCCAGCAGTTTAAAGGGACACATAATGAACAATGAGCAGTTCTTC
few	TRBJ2-3	17	TRBD2	TRBV7-8	CASSALTSGRLPDTQYF	TGTGCCAGCAGCGCCTTGACTAGCGGGAGACTTCCAGATACGCAGTATTTT
NA	TRBJ2-1	17	TRBD2	TRBV7-9	CASSLLAGGRGHNEQFF	TGTGCCAGCAGCTTATTAGCGGGAGGCCGGGGGCACAATGAGCAGTTCTTC
many	TRBJ1-5	14	NA	TRBV5-6	CASSVGRSNQPQHF	TGTGCCAGCAGCGTCGGACGGAGCAATCAGCCCCAGCATTTT
many	TRBJ2-4	15	TRBD2	TRBV29-1	CSVEFERGAKNIQYF	TGCAGCGTTGAATTCGAGCGGGGAGCCAAAAACATTCAGTACTTC
few	TRBJ1-2	13	NA	TRBV20-1	CSAPPGEIYGYTF	TGCAGTGCTCCCCCCGGCGAAATCTATGGCTACACCTTC
NA	TRBJ2-7	14	TRBD2	TRBV20-1	CSARDLSGSGEQYF	TGCAGTGCTAGAGATCTTAGCGGGAGCGGCGAGCAGTACTTC
NA	TRBJ2-1	13	TRBD2	TRBV2	CASSEWRAGGKFF	TGTGCCAGCAGTGAATGGCGGGCGGGGGGAAAGTTCTTC
few	TRBJ2-5	16	TRBD1	TRBV4-1	CASSQRQGGIEGTQYF	TGCGCCAGCAGCCAGCGACAGGGTGGGATAGAGGGGACCCAGTACTTC
NA	TRBJ1-1	15	NA	TRBV11-3	CASSSQGGLNTEAFF	TGTGCCAGCAGCTCTCAAGGGGGATTGAACACTGAAGCTTTCTTT
many	TRBJ1-5	13	NA	TRBV5-1	CASSNNPHQPQHF	TGCGCCAGCAGTAATAACCCGCATCAGCCCCAGCATTTT
few	TRBJ2-1	17	NA	TRBV12-3/TRBV12-4	CASSPFSSALWNNEQFF	TGTGCCAGCAGCCCTTTTTCTAGCGCCTTGTGGAACAATGAGCAGTTCTTC
NA	TRBJ2-1	18	TRBD1	TRBV5-1	CASSIDRGLERENNEQFF	TGCGCCAGCAGCATAGACAGGGGGCTCGAGCGGGAGAACAATGAGCAGTTCTTC
NA	TRBJ1-1	17	TRBD1	TRBV5-1	CASSLITGGASDTEAFF	TGCGCCAGCAGCTTAATTACAGGGGGCGCTTCGGACACTGAAGCTTTCTTT
many	TRBJ2-2	16	TRBD1	TRBV10-3	CAISAHGDRAPGELFF	TGTGCCATCAGTGCTCATGGGGACAGGGCTCCCGGGGAGCTGTTTTTT
many	TRBJ2-1	13	TRBD1	TRBV2	CASKGQGTPEQFF	TGTGCCAGCAAGGGACAGGGTACCCCTGAGCAGTTCTTC
many	TRBJ2-5	13	TRBD1	TRBV5-1	CATGQGSQETQYF	TGCGCCACCGGACAGGGATCCCAAGAGACCCAGTACTTC
NA	TRBJ2-2	13	NA	TRBV29-1	CSVEDYSTGELFF	TGCAGCGTTGAAGATTATAGCACCGGGGAGCTGTTTTTT
few	TRBJ1-2	13	NA	TRBV6-5	CASSYSDAAGYTF	TGTGCCAGCAGTTACTCGGATGCGGCTGGCTACACCTTC
NA	TRBJ1-5	17	NA	TRBV27	CASSLSPILGGNQPQHF	TGTGCCAGCAGTCTGTCCCCCATTTTAGGGGGCAATCAGCCCCAGCATTTT
few	TRBJ2-2	16	TRBD2	TRBV29-1	CSVSPGLAGDTGELFF	TGCAGCGTTTCCCCGGGACTAGCGGGAGACACCGGGGAGCTGTTTTTT
many	TRBJ2-1	15	NA	TRBV12-5	CASGLTRGSYNEQFF	TGTGCTAGTGGTTTGACTAGGGGGTCCTACAATGAGCAGTTCTTC
many	TRBJ2-2	15	NA	TRBV4-2	CASSQDVGGTGELFF	TGTGCCAGCAGCCAAGATGTCGGGGGCACCGGGGAGCTGTTTTTT
NA	TRBJ2-7	14	NA	TRBV5-1	CASSLMRLPYEQYF	TGCGCCAGCAGCTTAATGAGACTACCCTACGAGCAGTACTTC
few	TRBJ2-2	14	NA	TRBV2	CASSVQGNTGELFF	TGTGCCAGCAGTGTGCAGGGGAACACCGGGGAGCTGTTTTTT
NA	TRBJ2-1	14	TRBD2	TRBV20-1	CSAGTSGRAWEQFF	TGCAGTGCTGGGACTAGCGGGAGGGCCTGGGAGCAGTTCTTC
many	TRBJ2-2	11	NA	TRBV29-1	CSVMNPGELFF	TGCAGCGTCATGAATCCCGGGGAGCTGTTTTTT
NA	TRBJ2-2	13	NA	TRBV29-1	CSADGLQTGELFF	TGCAGCGCTGACGGATTACAGACCGGGGAGCTGTTTTTT
few	TRBJ2-2	17	TRBD2	TRBV23-1	CASSQVAGPWLTGELFF	TGCGCCAGCAGTCAAGTAGCGGGGCCCTGGTTGACCGGGGAGCTGTTTTTT
many	TRBJ2-3	15	TRBD2	TRBV11-3	CASSPGLARADTQYF	TGTGCCAGCAGCCCGGGACTAGCGAGGGCAGATACGCAGTATTTT
few	TRBJ2-7	12	NA	TRBV7-9	CASSLWEYEQYF	TGTGCCAGCAGCTTATGGGAATACGAGCAGTACTTC
NA	TRBJ2-7	14	TRBD2	TRBV10-2	CAGLAGFPSYEQYF	TGCGCCGGGCTAGCGGGTTTTCCTTCCTACGAGCAGTACTTC
NA	TRBJ1-2	15	NA	TRBV28	CASSRGGTTVYGYTF	TGTGCCAGCAGTAGGGGGGGGACGACCGTATATGGCTACACCTTC
NA	TRBJ2-1	14	TRBD2	TRBV10-3	CAISGAGRGNEQFF	TGTGCCATCAGTGGAGCGGGAAGGGGCAATGAGCAGTTCTTC
NA	TRBJ2-7	12	NA	TRBV2	CASTEGNVEQYF	TGTGCCAGCACCGAGGGTAATGTCGAGCAGTACTTC
NA	TRBJ1-5	13	TRBD1	TRBV20-1	CSARDRVGQPQHF	TGCAGTGCCAGGGACAGGGTGGGTCAGCCCCAGCATTTT
many	TRBJ1-2	15	NA	TRBV5-1	CASSLATGRHYGYTF	TGCGCCAGCAGCTTGGCTACAGGGAGGCACTATGGCTACACCTTC
NA	TRBJ1-2	16	NA	TRBV27	CASRGYRSPLNYGYTF	TGTGCCAGCAGGGGTTACAGGTCCCCTCTGAACTATGGCTACACCTTC
few	TRBJ2-2	15	TRBD1	TRBV6-5	CASRRRQGYTGELFF	TGTGCCAGCCGTAGGAGACAGGGGTACACCGGGGAGCTGTTTTTT
NA	TRBJ2-1	16	NA	TRBV19	CTSSLPVLKPGNEQFF	TGTACCAGTAGTCTTCCGGTCTTGAAGCCGGGAAATGAGCAGTTCTTC
NA	TRBJ2-1	14	NA	TRBV7-9	CASSLAEGRRDWFF	TGTGCCAGCAGCTTAGCGGAAGGTAGGCGGGATTGGTTCTTC
NA	TRBJ1-3	14	NA	TRBV5-1	CASSTEGSGNTIYF	TGCGCCAGCAGTACAGAGGGATCTGGAAACACCATATATTTT
few	TRBJ2-5	15	NA	TRBV5-4	CASSLGRQKGETQYF	TGTGCCAGCAGCTTGGGTAGGCAGAAGGGGGAGACCCAGTACTTC
few	TRBJ1-6	13	NA	TRBV7-9	CASSLEGDSPLHF	TGTGCCAGCAGCTTAGAAGGTGATTCACCCCTCCACTTT
few	TRBJ2-5	13	NA	TRBV5-1	CASHRNVQETQYF	TGCGCCAGTCACAGGAACGTACAAGAGACCCAGTACTTC
many	TRBJ2-1	16	TRBD1	TRBV24-1	CATQWGGQGERNEQFF	TGTGCCACCCAGTGGGGAGGACAGGGGGAAAGGAATGAGCAGTTCTTC
few	TRBJ1-2	13	NA	TRBV20-1	CSAPSRGNYGYTF	TGCAGTGCTCCATCCAGGGGCAACTATGGCTACACCTTC
NA	TRBJ2-6	15	TRBD1	TRBV29-1	CSVGQGSSGANVLTF	TGCAGCGTAGGACAGGGGAGCTCTGGGGCCAACGTCCTGACTTTC